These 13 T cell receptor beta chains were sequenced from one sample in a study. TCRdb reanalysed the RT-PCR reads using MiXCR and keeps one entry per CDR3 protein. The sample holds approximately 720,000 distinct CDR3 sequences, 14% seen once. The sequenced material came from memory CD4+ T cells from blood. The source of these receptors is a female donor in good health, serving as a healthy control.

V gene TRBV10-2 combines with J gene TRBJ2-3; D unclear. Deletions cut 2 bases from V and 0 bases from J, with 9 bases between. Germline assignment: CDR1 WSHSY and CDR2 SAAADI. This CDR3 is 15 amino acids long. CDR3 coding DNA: TGCGCCAGCAGTGAGAGGGCGGTAAGCACAGATACGCAGTATTTT. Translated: CASSERAVSTDTQYF.

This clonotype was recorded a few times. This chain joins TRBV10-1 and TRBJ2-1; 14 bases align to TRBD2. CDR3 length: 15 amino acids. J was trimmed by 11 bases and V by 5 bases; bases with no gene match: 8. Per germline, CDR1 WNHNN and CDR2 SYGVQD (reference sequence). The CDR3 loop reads CASSLGLAGVSKQFF. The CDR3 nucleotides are TGCGCCAGCAGTTTGGGACTAGCGGGGGTGAGTAAGCAGTTCTTC.

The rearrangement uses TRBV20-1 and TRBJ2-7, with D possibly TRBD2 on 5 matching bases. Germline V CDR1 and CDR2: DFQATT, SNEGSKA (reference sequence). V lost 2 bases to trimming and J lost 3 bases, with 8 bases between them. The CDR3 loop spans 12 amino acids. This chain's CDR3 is CSARLAVYEQYF. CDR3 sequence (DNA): TGCAGTGCTAGACTAGCAGTCTACGAGCAGTACTTC.

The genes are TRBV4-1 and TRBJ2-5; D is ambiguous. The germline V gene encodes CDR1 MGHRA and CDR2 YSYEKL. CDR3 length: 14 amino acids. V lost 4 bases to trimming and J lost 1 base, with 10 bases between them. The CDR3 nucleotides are TGCGCCAGCAGCCTAGGGCCCGTCCAAGAGACCCAGTACTTC. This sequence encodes CASSLGPVQETQYF.

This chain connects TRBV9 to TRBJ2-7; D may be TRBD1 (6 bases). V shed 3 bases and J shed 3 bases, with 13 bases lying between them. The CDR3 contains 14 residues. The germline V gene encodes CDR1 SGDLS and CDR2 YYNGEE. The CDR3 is CASSADPQGYEQYF. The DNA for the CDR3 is TGTGCCAGCAGCGCCGACCCACAGGGCTACGAGCAGTACTTC.

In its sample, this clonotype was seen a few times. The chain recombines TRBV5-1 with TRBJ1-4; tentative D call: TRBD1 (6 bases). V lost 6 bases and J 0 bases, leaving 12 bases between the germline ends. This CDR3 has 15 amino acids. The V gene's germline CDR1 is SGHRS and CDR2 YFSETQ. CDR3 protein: CASTVEGATNEKLFF. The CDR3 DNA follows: TGCGCCAGCACCGTGGAGGGGGCAACTAATGAAAAACTGTTTTTT.

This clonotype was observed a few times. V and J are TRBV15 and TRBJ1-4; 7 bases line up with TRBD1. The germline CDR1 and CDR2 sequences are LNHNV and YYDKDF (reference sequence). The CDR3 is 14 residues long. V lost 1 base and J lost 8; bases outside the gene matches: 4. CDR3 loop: CATSRGQGGEKLFF. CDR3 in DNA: TGTGCCACCAGCAGAGGCCAGGGGGGGGAAAAACTGTTTTTT. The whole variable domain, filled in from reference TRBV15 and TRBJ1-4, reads DAMVIQNPRYQVTQFGKPVTLSCSQTLNHNVMYWYQQKSSQAPKLLFHYYDKDFNNEADTPDNFQSRRPNTSFCFLDIRSPGLGDTAMYLCATSRGQGGEKLFFGSGTQLSVL.

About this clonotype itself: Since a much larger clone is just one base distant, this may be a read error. CDR3 nucleotides: TGCAGTGCTAGAGATAGTACAAGCACCGGGGAGCTGTTTTTT. Its protein product is CSARDSTSTGELFF. The J gene is TRBJ2-2, the V gene TRBV20-1; the D is unclear. The CDR3 extends over 14 amino acids. Between the trimmed V and J ends, which lost 0 bases and 4 bases, there was a span of 9 bases. Per germline, CDR1 DFQATT and CDR2 SNEGSKA (reference sequence).

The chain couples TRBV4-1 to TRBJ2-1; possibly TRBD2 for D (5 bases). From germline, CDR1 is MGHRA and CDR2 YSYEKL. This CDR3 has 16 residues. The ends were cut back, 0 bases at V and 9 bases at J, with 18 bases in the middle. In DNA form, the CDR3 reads TGCGCCAGCAGCCAAGAAACTAGAGGGTTAATGGGTGAGCAGTTCTTC. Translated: CASSQETRGLMGEQFF.

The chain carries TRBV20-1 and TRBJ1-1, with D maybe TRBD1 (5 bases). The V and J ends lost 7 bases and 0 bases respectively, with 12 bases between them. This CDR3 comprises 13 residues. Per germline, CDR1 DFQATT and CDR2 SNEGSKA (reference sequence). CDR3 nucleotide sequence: TGCAGTGTCCCAGGGAGGTTGAACACTGAAGCTTTCTTT. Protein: CSVPGRLNTEAFF.

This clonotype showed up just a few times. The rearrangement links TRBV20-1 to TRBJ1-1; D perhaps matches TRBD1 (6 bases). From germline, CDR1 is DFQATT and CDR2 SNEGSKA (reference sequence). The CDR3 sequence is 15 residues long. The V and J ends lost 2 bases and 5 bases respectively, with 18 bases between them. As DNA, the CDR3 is TGCAGTGCTAGAACAGGGTGGGGGATGTTTACTGAAGCTTTCTTT. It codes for CSARTGWGMFTEAFF.

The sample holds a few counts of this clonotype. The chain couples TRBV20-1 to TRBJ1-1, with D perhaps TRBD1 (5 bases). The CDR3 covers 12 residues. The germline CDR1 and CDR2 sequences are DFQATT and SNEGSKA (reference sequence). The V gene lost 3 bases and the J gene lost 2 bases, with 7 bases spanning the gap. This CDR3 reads CSARTDNTEAFF. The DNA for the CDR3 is TGCAGTGCTAGGACAGATAACACTGAAGCTTTCTTT.

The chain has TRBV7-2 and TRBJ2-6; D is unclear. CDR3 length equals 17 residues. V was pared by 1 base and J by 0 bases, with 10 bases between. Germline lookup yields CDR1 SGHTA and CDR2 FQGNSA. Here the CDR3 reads CASSLVIQLSGANVLTF. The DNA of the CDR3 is TGTGCCAGCAGCTTAGTTATCCAGCTCTCTGGGGCCAACGTCCTGACTTTC.